This T cell receptor (beta chain) was recovered during a study of blood T cell repertoires in COVID-19. Residents of under 25 US areas, aged roughly 18 to 89 years, made up the participants. Participant-given clinical history determined each cohort assignment. Recovered Cohort 3 donors showed two negative PCRs, clearance, or symptom resolution. The germline V gene encodes CDR1 MGHRA and CDR2 YSYEKL. The CDR3 has 15 amino acids. The V end lost 0 bases, the J end lost 3 bases, and 12 bases lay between the germline ends. Measured with immunoSEQ multiplex PCR; TCRdb has only the in-frame clones, and not every one. The table shows under 200,000 clones, with about four fifths occurring only once.

This receptor was taken from an older woman who had recovered from COVID-19. Sequencing was performed on PBMCs or T cells enriched from blood (not recorded which). The rearrangement joins TRBV4-1 to TRBJ2-7; D unclear. CDR3 residues: CASSQDRWPVYEQYF. For the CDR3, the DNA is TGCGCCAGCAGCCAAGATCGTTGGCCCGTCTACGAGCAGTACTTC.